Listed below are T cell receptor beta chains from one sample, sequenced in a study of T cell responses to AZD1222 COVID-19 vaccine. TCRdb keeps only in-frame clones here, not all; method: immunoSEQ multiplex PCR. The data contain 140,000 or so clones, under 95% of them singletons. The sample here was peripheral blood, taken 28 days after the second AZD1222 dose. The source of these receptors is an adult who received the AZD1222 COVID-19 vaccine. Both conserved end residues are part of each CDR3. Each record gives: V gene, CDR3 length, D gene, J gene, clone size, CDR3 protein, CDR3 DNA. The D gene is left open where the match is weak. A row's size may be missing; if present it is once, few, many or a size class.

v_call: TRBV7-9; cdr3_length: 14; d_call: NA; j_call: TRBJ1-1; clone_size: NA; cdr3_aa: CASSLGGGYTEAFF; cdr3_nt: TGTGCCAGCAGTCTCGGCGGCGGGTATACTGAAGCTTTCTTT
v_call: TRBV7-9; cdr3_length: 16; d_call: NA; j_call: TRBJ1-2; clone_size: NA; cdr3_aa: CASSLDPAGLGSGYTF; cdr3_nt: TGTGCCAGCAGCCTAGACCCCGCAGGGCTAGGGAGTGGCTACACCTTC
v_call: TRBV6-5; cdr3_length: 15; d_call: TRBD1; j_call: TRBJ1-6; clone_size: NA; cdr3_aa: CASSTSGTGYSPLHF; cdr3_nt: TGTGCCAGCAGTACTTCCGGGACAGGGTATTCACCCCTCCACTTT
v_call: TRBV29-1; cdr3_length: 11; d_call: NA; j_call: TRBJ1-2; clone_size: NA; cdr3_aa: CSVHVGDSYTF; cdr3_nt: TGCAGCGTGCACGTAGGGGATAGCTACACCTTC
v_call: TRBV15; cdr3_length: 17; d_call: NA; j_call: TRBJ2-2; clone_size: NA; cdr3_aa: CATSRAFGGQNTGELFF; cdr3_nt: TGTGCCACCAGCAGAGCTTTTGGTGGACAGAACACCGGGGAGCTGTTTTTT
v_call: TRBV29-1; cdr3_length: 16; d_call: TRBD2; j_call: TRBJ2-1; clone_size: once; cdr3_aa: CSVHLAGGSSYNEQFF; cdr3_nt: TGCAGCGTGCATCTAGCGGGGGGGAGCTCCTACAATGAGCAGTTCTTC
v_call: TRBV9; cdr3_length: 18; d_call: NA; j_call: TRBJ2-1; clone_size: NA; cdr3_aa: CASSVEGVGTRKQNEQFF; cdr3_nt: TGTGCCAGCAGCGTAGAGGGGGTCGGGACCCGGAAACAGAATGAGCAGTTCTTC
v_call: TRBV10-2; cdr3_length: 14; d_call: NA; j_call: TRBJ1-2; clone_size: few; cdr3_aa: CASSEPGAFYGYTF; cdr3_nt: TGCGCCAGCAGTGAGCCGGGCGCCTTTTATGGCTACACCTTC
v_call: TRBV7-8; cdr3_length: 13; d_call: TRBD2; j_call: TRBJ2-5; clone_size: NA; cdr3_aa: CASSGGGKETQYF; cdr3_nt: TGTGCCAGCAGCGGGGGGGGAAAAGAGACCCAGTACTTC
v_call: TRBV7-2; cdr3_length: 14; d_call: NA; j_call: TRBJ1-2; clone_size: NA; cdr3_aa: CASSLGQGFRGYTF; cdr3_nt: TGTGCCAGCAGCTTAGGTCAGGGGTTCAGAGGCTACACCTTC
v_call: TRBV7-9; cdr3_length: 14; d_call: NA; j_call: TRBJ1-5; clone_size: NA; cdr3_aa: CASSSYTDNQPQHF; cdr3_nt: TGTGCCAGCAGCTCCTACACGGACAATCAGCCCCAGCATTTT
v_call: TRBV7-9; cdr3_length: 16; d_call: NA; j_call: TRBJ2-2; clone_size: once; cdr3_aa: CASSPTRQGGPGELFF; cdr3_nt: TGTGCCAGCAGCCCAACGAGACAGGGAGGACCCGGGGAGCTGTTTTTT
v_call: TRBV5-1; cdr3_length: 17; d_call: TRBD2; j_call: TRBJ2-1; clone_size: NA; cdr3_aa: CASSLGRTSGGYNEQFF; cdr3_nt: TGCGCCAGCAGCTTGGGGAGGACTAGCGGGGGTTACAATGAGCAGTTCTTC
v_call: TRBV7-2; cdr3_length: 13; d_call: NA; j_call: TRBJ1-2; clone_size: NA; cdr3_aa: CASSLWVLNGYTF; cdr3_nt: TGTGCCAGCAGCTTGTGGGTTCTTAATGGCTACACCTTC
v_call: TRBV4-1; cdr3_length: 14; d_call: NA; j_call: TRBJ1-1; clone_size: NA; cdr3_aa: CASRIDPGRTEAFF; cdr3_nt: TGCGCCAGCCGCATCGACCCGGGTCGGACTGAAGCTTTCTTT
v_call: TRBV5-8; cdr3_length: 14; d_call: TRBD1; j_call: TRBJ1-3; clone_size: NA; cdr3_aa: CASSQQGSGNTIYF; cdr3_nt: TGTGCCAGCAGCCAACAGGGGTCTGGAAACACCATATATTTT
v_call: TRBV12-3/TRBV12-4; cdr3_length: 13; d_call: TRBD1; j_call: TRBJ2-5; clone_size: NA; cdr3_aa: CASSLVRGDREYF; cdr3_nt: TGTGCCAGCAGCCTCGTTCGAGGGGACAGGGAGTACTTC
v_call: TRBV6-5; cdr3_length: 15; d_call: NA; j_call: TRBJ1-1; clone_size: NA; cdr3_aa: CASTKGTGRATEAFF; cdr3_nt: TGTGCCAGCACCAAAGGAACAGGGAGGGCCACTGAAGCTTTCTTT
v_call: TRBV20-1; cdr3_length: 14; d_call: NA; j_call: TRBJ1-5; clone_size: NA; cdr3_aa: CSASSGFSNQPQHF; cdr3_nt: TGCAGTGCTAGTTCAGGGTTTAGCAATCAGCCCCAGCATTTT
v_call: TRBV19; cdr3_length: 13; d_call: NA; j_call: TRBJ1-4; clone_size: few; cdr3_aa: CASTKRADEKLFF; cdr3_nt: TGTGCCAGTACCAAGAGGGCCGATGAAAAACTGTTTTTT
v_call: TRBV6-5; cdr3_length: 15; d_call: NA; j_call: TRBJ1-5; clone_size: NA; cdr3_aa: CASKPDGGAWQPQHF; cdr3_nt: TGTGCCAGCAAACCAGATGGGGGCGCATGGCAGCCCCAGCATTTT
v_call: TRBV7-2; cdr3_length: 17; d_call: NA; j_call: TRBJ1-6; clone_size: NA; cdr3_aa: CASSERSQPSYNSPLHF; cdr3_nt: TGTGCCAGCAGCGAACGGTCACAACCCTCCTATAATTCACCCCTCCACTTT
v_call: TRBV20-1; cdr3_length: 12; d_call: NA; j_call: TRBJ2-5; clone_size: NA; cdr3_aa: CSASRGSETQYF; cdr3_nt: TGCAGTGCTAGTAGGGGGAGCGAGACCCAGTACTTC
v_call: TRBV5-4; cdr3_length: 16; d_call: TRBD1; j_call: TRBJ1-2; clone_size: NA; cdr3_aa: CASRQGQGAINYGYTF; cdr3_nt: TGTGCCAGCAGGCAAGGACAGGGGGCGATTAACTATGGCTACACCTTC
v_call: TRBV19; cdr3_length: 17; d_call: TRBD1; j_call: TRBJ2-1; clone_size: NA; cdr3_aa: CASSTGQGMSSYNEQFF; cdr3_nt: TGTGCCAGTAGTACCGGACAGGGGATGAGCTCCTACAATGAGCAGTTCTTC
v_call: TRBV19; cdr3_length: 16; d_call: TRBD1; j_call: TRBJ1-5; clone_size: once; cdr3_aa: CASRGEGTGSNQPQHF; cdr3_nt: TGTGCCAGTCGGGGGGAGGGGACAGGGAGCAATCAGCCCCAGCATTTT
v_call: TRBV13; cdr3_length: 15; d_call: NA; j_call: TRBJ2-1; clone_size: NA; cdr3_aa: CASSLLRDFYNEQFF; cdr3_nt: TGTGCCAGCAGCCTCCTAAGGGACTTTTACAATGAGCAGTTCTTC
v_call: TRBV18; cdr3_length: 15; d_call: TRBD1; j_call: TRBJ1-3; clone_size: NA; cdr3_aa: CASSPTGRSGNTIYF; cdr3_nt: TGTGCCAGCTCGCCGACAGGGCGGTCTGGAAACACCATATATTTT
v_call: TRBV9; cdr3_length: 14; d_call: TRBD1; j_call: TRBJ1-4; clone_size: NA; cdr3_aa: CASSLTGGNEKLFF; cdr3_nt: TGTGCCAGCAGCCTGACAGGGGGGAATGAAAAACTGTTTTTT
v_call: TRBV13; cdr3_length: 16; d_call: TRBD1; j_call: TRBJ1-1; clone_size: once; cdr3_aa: CASSTTDRGKVSEAFF; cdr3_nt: TGTGCCAGCAGCACCACCGACAGGGGGAAGGTCTCTGAAGCTTTCTTT
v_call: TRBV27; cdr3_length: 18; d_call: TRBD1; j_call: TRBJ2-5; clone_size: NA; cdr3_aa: CASSLSLPGQGAKETQYF; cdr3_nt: TGTGCCAGCAGTTTATCGCTCCCGGGACAGGGGGCGAAAGAGACCCAGTACTTC
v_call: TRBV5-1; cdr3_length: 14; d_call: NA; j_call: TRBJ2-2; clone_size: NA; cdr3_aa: CASSPRPGIGELFF; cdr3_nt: TGCGCCAGCAGCCCTCGTCCGGGAATCGGGGAGCTGTTTTTT
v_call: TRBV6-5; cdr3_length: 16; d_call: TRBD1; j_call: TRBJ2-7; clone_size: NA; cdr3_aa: CASSYPQTGGSYEQYF; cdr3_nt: TGTGCCAGCAGTTACCCTCAGACAGGGGGCTCCTACGAGCAGTACTTC
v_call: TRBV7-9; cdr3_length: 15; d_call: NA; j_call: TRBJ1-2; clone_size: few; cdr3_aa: CASSFAGWDSYGYTF; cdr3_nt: TGTGCCAGCAGCTTTGCAGGCTGGGACTCCTATGGCTACACCTTC
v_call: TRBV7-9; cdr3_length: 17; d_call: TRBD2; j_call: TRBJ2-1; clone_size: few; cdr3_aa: CASSLFRLASVEDEQFF; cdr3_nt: TGTGCCAGCAGCTTATTCCGACTAGCGTCGGTTGAGGATGAGCAGTTCTTC
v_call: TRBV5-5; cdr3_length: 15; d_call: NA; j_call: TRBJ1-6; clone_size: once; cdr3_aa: CASSSRDASGSPLHF; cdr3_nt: TGTGCCAGCAGCTCGCGGGACGCTTCAGGTTCACCCCTCCACTTT
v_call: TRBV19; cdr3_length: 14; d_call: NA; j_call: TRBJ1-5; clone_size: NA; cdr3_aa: CASSMLGSGQPQHF; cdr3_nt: TGTGCCAGTAGTATGCTGGGCTCGGGACAGCCCCAGCATTTT
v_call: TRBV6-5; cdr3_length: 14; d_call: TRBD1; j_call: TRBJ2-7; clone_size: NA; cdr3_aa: CASSPRDRLYEQYF; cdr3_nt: TGTGCCAGCAGTCCCCGGGACAGACTCTACGAGCAGTACTTC
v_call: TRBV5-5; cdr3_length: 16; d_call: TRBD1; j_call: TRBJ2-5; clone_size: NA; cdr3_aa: CASSSRGQVPQETQYF; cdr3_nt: TGTGCCAGCAGCTCTCGGGGACAGGTTCCACAAGAGACCCAGTACTTC
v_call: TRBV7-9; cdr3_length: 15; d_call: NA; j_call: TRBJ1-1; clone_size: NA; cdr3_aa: CASSDGGGRGTEAFF; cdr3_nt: TGTGCCAGCAGTGACGGAGGGGGTCGGGGGACTGAAGCTTTCTTT